The clone carrying this TCR beta chain appeared a few times. The CDR3 covers 14 residues. CDR1 is SGDLS and CDR2 is YYNGEE in the germline V gene. Trimming took 4 bases from V and 6 from J; bases not matched to a gene: 5. This sample is part of a study of blood T cell repertoires in COVID-19. Study background: The samples span acute and convalescent COVID-19 from the United States, Italy and Spain. PBMCs, B-cell-depleted T cells, or T cells provided the cDNA or gDNA that made up the material.

Under the authors' procedure: From reference gene primer amplification, estimates of nucleated cell counts were derived. Repertoires were generated with immunoSEQ multiplex PCR, while TCRdb's copy carries only in-frame clones and drops some. V, J and clone size derive from that table, while D and trimming were established from the DNA sequence. The sample records roughly 190,000 clones, about 88% being singletons. The rearrangement uses TRBV9 and TRBJ1-4, with 8 bases fitting TRBD1. The source of this sequence is a woman of 80 years or more in a cohort sampled during active or convalescent COVID-19. Sequencing was done on a sample of peripheral blood. This CDR3 is CASSQEQGDEKLFF. Here the CDR3 DNA reads TGTGCCAGCAGCCAAGAACAGGGGGATGAAAAACTGTTTTTT.